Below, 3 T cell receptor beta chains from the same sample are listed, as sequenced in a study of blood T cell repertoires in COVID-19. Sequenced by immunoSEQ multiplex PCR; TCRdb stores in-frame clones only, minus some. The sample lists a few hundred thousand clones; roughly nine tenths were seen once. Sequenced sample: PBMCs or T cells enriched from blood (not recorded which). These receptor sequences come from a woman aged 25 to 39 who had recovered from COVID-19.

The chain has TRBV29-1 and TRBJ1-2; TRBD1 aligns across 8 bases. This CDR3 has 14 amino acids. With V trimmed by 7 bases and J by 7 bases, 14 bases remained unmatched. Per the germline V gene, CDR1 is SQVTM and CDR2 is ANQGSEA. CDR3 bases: TGCAGCGCAGCGCGTTCGACAGGGGTAGGTGGCTACACCTTC. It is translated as CSAARSTGVGGYTF.

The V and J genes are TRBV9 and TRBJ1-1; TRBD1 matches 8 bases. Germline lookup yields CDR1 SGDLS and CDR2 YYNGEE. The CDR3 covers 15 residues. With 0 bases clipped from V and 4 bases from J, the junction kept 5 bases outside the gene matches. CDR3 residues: CASSVGSTGGTEAFF. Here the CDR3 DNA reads TGTGCCAGCAGCGTAGGAAGCACAGGGGGCACTGAAGCTTTCTTT.

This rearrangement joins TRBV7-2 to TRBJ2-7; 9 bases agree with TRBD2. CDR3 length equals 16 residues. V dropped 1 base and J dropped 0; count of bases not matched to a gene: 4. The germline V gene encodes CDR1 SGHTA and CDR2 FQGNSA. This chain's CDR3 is CASSLGTSGYSYEQYF. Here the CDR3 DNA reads TGTGCCAGCAGCTTAGGAACTAGCGGGTACTCCTACGAGCAGTACTTC.